This is a list of T cell receptor beta chains from one sample in a study of blood T cell repertoires in COVID-19. Clones were sequenced by immunoSEQ multiplex PCR, and TCRdb holds only the in-frame ones, with some missing. This sample has hundreds of thousands of clones, with roughly 89% found just once. Sequenced input: PBMCs or T cells enriched from blood (not recorded which). The source of these receptors is a young man who had been exposed to COVID-19. The CDR3 runs from the conserved cysteine through the conserved F or W. D genes are given only for firm matches. Where a row states a size, it is once, few, many or the class of an expanded clone; other rows omit it.

J: TRBJ1-6; D: TRBD1; size: .; V: TRBV2; CDR3: CASTQGQFLTPLHF; DNA: TGTGCCAGCACCCAGGGACAGTTCCTAACCCCCCTCCACTTT
J: TRBJ1-4; D: .; size: once; V: TRBV7-9; CDR3: CASSLAQAGELFF; DNA: TGTGCCAGCAGCTTAGCCCAGGCTGGTGAACTGTTTTTT
J: TRBJ1-1; D: .; size: .; V: TRBV7-9; CDR3: CASGVNTEAFF; DNA: TGTGCCTCCGGGGTGAACACTGAAGCTTTCTTT
J: TRBJ1-6; D: .; size: .; V: TRBV10-3; CDR3: CAISIRDSPLHF; DNA: TGTGCCATCAGTATCAGGGATTCACCCCTCCACTTT
J: TRBJ1-1; D: TRBD1; size: .; V: TRBV4-2; CDR3: CASSHGTGKYGEAFF; DNA: TGTGCCAGCAGCCACGGGACAGGTAAATATGGTGAAGCTTTCTTT
J: TRBJ1-4; D: TRBD1; size: .; V: TRBV6-6; CDR3: CASRADRGLSEKLFF; DNA: TGTGCCAGCAGAGCGGACAGGGGCCTTAGTGAAAAACTGTTTTTT
J: TRBJ1-1; D: TRBD1; size: few; V: TRBV6-2/TRBV6-3; CDR3: CASSATGGEAFF; DNA: TGTGCCAGCAGTGCAACAGGGGGAGAAGCTTTCTTT
J: TRBJ2-7; D: .; size: few; V: TRBV23-1; CDR3: CASSQSYLRSEQYF; DNA: TGCGCCAGCAGTCAATCTTACCTTAGGAGCGAGCAGTACTTC
J: TRBJ1-3; D: TRBD1; size: .; V: TRBV18; CDR3: CASSPPGQGAPGNTIYF; DNA: TGTGCCAGCTCACCACCGGGACAGGGGGCTCCTGGAAACACCATATATTTT
J: TRBJ2-1; D: TRBD1; size: .; V: TRBV12-5; CDR3: CASGPRQGLYNEQFF; DNA: TGTGCTAGTGGGCCCCGACAGGGTCTCTACAATGAGCAGTTCTTC
J: TRBJ1-1; D: .; size: .; V: TRBV19; CDR3: CASRKQVSVNTEAFF; DNA: TGTGCCAGTAGAAAACAGGTGTCTGTGAACACTGAAGCTTTCTTT
J: TRBJ1-1; D: .; size: .; V: TRBV25-1; CDR3: CASSELPGDNTEAFF; DNA: TGTGCCAGCAGTGAATTGCCAGGGGATAACACTGAAGCTTTCTTT
J: TRBJ1-1; D: .; size: .; V: TRBV2; CDR3: CASSLGGVNTEAFF; DNA: TGTGCCAGCAGCTTGGGGGGGGTTAACACTGAAGCTTTCTTT
J: TRBJ2-1; D: TRBD1; size: .; V: TRBV13; CDR3: CASSLTVRGLYNEQFF; DNA: TGTGCCAGCAGCTTAACGGTCAGGGGGCTATACAATGAGCAGTTCTTC
J: TRBJ2-7; D: .; size: few; V: TRBV11-2; CDR3: CATSRNRVSYEQYF; DNA: TGTGCCACCAGCCGAAACAGGGTATCCTACGAGCAGTACTTC
J: TRBJ2-5; D: .; size: .; V: TRBV3-1/TRBV3-2; CDR3: CASSSLGQTQETQYF; DNA: TGTGCCAGCAGCTCGCTTGGACAGACACAAGAGACCCAGTACTTC
J: TRBJ2-7; D: .; size: .; V: TRBV27; CDR3: CASSYRINYEQYF; DNA: TGTGCCAGCAGTTACAGGATAAACTACGAGCAGTACTTC
J: TRBJ1-2; D: .; size: .; V: TRBV3-1/TRBV3-2; CDR3: CASSQDRYGYTF; DNA: TGTGCCAGCAGCCAAGATCGTTATGGCTACACCTTC
J: TRBJ2-3; D: .; size: .; V: TRBV19; CDR3: CASSIQGTDTQYF; DNA: TGTGCCAGTAGTATCCAGGGTACAGATACGCAGTATTTT
J: TRBJ1-1; D: .; size: once; V: TRBV21-1; CDR3: CASKRQGAPDYLNTEAFF; DNA: TGTGCCAGCAAGAGACAGGGGGCACCTGATTATCTGAACACTGAAGCTTTCTTT
J: TRBJ1-3; D: .; size: .; V: TRBV7-6; CDR3: CASTGAGSGNTIYF; DNA: TGTGCCAGCACAGGAGCGGGTTCTGGAAACACCATATATTTT
J: TRBJ2-3; D: .; size: .; V: TRBV15; CDR3: CATSRSRGGDTDTQYF; DNA: TGTGCCACCAGCAGATCACGAGGCGGGGACACAGATACGCAGTATTTT
J: TRBJ2-5; D: TRBD2; size: once; V: TRBV3-1/TRBV3-2; CDR3: CASSQSGGAMETQYF; DNA: TGTGCCAGCAGCCAGAGCGGGGGGGCCATGGAGACCCAGTACTTC
J: TRBJ1-6; D: TRBD1; size: .; V: TRBV6-2/TRBV6-3; CDR3: CASSPGQGSINSPLHF; DNA: TGTGCCAGCAGCCCGGGACAGGGATCCATTAATTCACCCCTCCACTTT
J: TRBJ1-3; D: .; size: .; V: TRBV3-1/TRBV3-2; CDR3: CASSQDGTPRSGNTIYF; DNA: TGTGCCAGCAGCCAAGATGGTACTCCCCGCTCTGGAAACACCATATATTTT
J: TRBJ2-3; D: TRBD2; size: .; V: TRBV30; CDR3: CAWNPLLAGGQISGRSTDTQYF; DNA: TGTGCCTGGAACCCTTTACTAGCGGGGGGGCAGATTTCCGGAAGGAGCACAGATACGCAGTATTTT
J: TRBJ2-5; D: TRBD2; size: .; V: TRBV4-1; CDR3: CASSHRLAGGSWQETQYF; DNA: TGCGCCAGCAGCCACAGGCTAGCGGGGGGGAGCTGGCAAGAGACCCAGTACTTC
J: TRBJ2-3; D: .; size: .; V: TRBV7-9; CDR3: CASSLAPADTQYF; DNA: TGTGCCAGCAGCTTAGCCCCTGCAGATACGCAGTATTTT
J: TRBJ1-4; D: TRBD1; size: .; V: TRBV27; CDR3: CASSFGWAGTENEKLFF; DNA: TGTGCCAGCAGTTTTGGATGGGCCGGGACAGAAAATGAAAAACTGTTTTTT
J: TRBJ1-2; D: .; size: .; V: TRBV12-5; CDR3: CASGLLRGGYTF; DNA: TGTGCTAGTGGTTTGCTCCGAGGGGGCTACACCTTC
J: TRBJ1-5; D: TRBD1; size: .; V: TRBV2; CDR3: CASRQQTGLNQPQHF; DNA: TGTGCCAGCAGGCAACAGACAGGGCTCAATCAGCCCCAGCATTTT
J: TRBJ2-7; D: .; size: .; V: TRBV4-3; CDR3: CASSPRTSNTYEQYF; DNA: TGCGCCAGCAGCCCCCGGACAAGCAACACCTACGAGCAGTACTTC
J: TRBJ1-2; D: .; size: once; V: TRBV29-1; CDR3: CSVEDPEKIYGYTF; DNA: TGCAGCGTTGAAGATCCCGAGAAGATTTATGGCTACACCTTC
J: TRBJ2-1; D: .; size: once; V: TRBV7-9; CDR3: CASMYSSYNEQFF; DNA: TGTGCCAGCATGTACAGCTCCTACAATGAGCAGTTCTTC
J: TRBJ2-5; D: TRBD1; size: .; V: TRBV9; CDR3: CASSVGHGTEETQYF; DNA: TGTGCCAGCAGCGTGGGACACGGGACAGAAGAGACCCAGTACTTC
J: TRBJ1-4; D: TRBD1; size: few; V: TRBV24-1; CDR3: CATRDTGEVTNEKLFF; DNA: TGTGCCACCAGAGACACAGGGGAGGTAACTAATGAAAAACTGTTTTTT
J: TRBJ2-3; D: .; size: .; V: TRBV4-1; CDR3: CASSQYLSTDTQYF; DNA: TGCGCCAGCAGCCAATATTTAAGCACAGATACGCAGTATTTT
J: TRBJ2-5; D: TRBD1; size: .; V: TRBV5-4; CDR3: CASSLADRGQETQYF; DNA: TGTGCCAGCAGCTTGGCGGACAGGGGACAAGAGACCCAGTACTTC
J: TRBJ1-3; D: .; size: .; V: TRBV9; CDR3: CASSATQGTNTIYF; DNA: TGTGCCAGCAGCGCAACTCAGGGTACAAACACCATATATTTT
J: TRBJ2-7; D: TRBD1; size: .; V: TRBV3-1/TRBV3-2; CDR3: CASSHAKVSHRDRSYEQYF; DNA: TGTGCCAGCAGCCATGCCAAAGTCTCCCACCGGGACAGATCCTACGAGCAGTACTTC
J: TRBJ1-1; D: .; size: .; V: TRBV14; CDR3: CASSTQTNTEAFF; DNA: TGTGCCAGCAGCACACAGACGAACACTGAAGCTTTCTTT
J: TRBJ2-1; D: .; size: .; V: TRBV27; CDR3: CASSSPGQTYNEQFF; DNA: TGTGCCAGCAGTTCCCCGGGACAAACCTACAATGAGCAGTTCTTC
J: TRBJ2-5; D: .; size: .; V: TRBV5-1; CDR3: CASSLWTEQETQYF; DNA: TGCGCCAGCAGCTTATGGACAGAACAAGAGACCCAGTACTTC
J: TRBJ2-2; D: TRBD2; size: .; V: TRBV19; CDR3: CASRGGINTGELFF; DNA: TGTGCCAGTCGGGGGGGCATAAACACCGGGGAGCTGTTTTTT
J: TRBJ1-2; D: .; size: .; V: TRBV18; CDR3: CASSTDSLGGYTF; DNA: TGTGCCAGCTCAACGGACAGTCTTGGAGGCTACACCTTC
J: TRBJ1-5; D: .; size: .; V: TRBV20-1; CDR3: CSASTYSNQPQHF; DNA: TGCAGTGCTAGTACATATAGCAATCAGCCCCAGCATTTT
J: TRBJ2-2; D: TRBD2; size: few; V: TRBV7-6; CDR3: CASSLRLAGNTGELFF; DNA: TGTGCCAGCAGCTTACGCCTAGCGGGGAACACCGGGGAGCTGTTTTTT
J: TRBJ2-7; D: TRBD1; size: .; V: TRBV10-3; CDR3: CAISDSAGGRYEQYF; DNA: TGTGCCATCAGTGACTCTGCAGGGGGCCGGTACGAGCAGTACTTC
J: TRBJ2-1; D: TRBD2; size: .; V: TRBV6-5; CDR3: CASSPTSGGSDEQFF; DNA: TGTGCCAGCAGTCCAACTAGCGGGGGTTCAGATGAGCAGTTCTTC
J: TRBJ1-1; D: TRBD1; size: .; V: TRBV10-3; CDR3: CASHRGWATEAFF; DNA: TGTGCCAGCCACAGGGGCTGGGCCACTGAAGCTTTCTTT
J: TRBJ2-2; D: .; size: .; V: TRBV4-1; CDR3: CASSQDSGGASNTGELFF; DNA: TGCGCCAGCAGCCAAGATTCTGGGGGGGCCAGCAACACCGGGGAGCTGTTTTTT
J: TRBJ2-1; D: TRBD2; size: .; V: TRBV7-2; CDR3: CASSLATSGFYNEQFF; DNA: TGTGCCAGCAGCTTAGCCACTAGCGGATTTTACAATGAGCAGTTCTTC
J: TRBJ2-1; D: .; size: .; V: TRBV5-6; CDR3: CASSADREVYNEQFF; DNA: TGTGCCAGCAGCGCTGACAGGGAGGTCTACAATGAGCAGTTCTTC
J: TRBJ1-2; D: .; size: .; V: TRBV27; CDR3: CASSYTRSGGYTF; DNA: TGTGCCAGCAGTTATACCAGGTCTGGCGGCTACACCTTC